There are many counts of the clone carrying this T cell receptor (beta chain). Its antigen remains unidentified. The data were obtained in a study of T cells in Graves' hyperthyroidism and ophthalmopathy. General observations from the study: Most clonotypes that expanded in the thyroid above 0.001 also showed up in blood. Ophthalmopathy got predicted by the model a median roughly 6.4 months before its onset.

V lost 5 bases, J lost 5 bases, and 13 bases lay in between. Germline V gene data show CDR1 as SGHVS and CDR2 as FQNEAQ. There are 13 residues in the CDR3. RNA transcripts served as the template for amplifying TCR beta CDR3 regions. With the HTBI primer set, the TCR CDR3 went through a first round of RT-PCR. TCRdb fed the multiplex PCR reads into MiXCR, producing one record per CDR3 protein. The data show hundreds of thousands of distinct CDR3 sequences, 45% seen once. The gene calls are TRBV7-8 and TRBJ2-7; tentatively, D is TRBD1 (5 bases). The sequence was obtained from an adult man with Graves' disease, either hyperthyroidism or ophthalmopathy (not recorded which). Sequencing input: peripheral blood or thyroid tissue (not recorded which). In DNA form, the CDR3 reads TGTGCCAGCAGCGGTTCCAGGGTGAACGAGCAGTACTTC. It is translated as CASSGSRVNEQYF.